The 2 T cell receptor beta chains below come from one sample, sequenced in a study of prognosis after radiotherapy for stage I lung cancer listed by TCRdb under 2021. Reads for this sample came from an Illumina HiSeq 3000. The TCR beta CDR3 region was amplified from genomic DNA by two rounds of multiplex PCR. In the first PCR round, primers specific to each TRBV and TRBJ gene were used, and the primer sequences were filed in Chinese patent CN105087789A. In-frame beta chains were kept once TCRdb had trimmed the public reads at Q25 with fastp and called clones with MiXCR. Rows with a matching CDR3 protein are joined into one entry that keeps the most common DNA and genes. Present in this sample are about 51,000 distinct CDR3 sequences, less than 45% of which were seen just once. The ten largest clones take up about a tenth of the sample. The sample in question was PBMCs, obtained before or after stereotactic body radiation therapy (not recorded which). The receptors derive from a donor aged 50 or older with non-small cell lung cancer.

Note on this clonotype: Just one base apart from a much larger clone, this may be a read error. The chain is built from TRBV6-2 or TRBV6-3 and TRBJ2-3, with D maybe TRBD2 (5 bases). The CDR3 is 14 amino acids. Germline V gene data show CDR1 as MNHEY and CDR2 as SVGEGT. Trimming shortened V by 8 bases and J by 5 bases, and 17 bases separated the two germline ends. CDR3 sequence reads: CASAPGVAVDTQYF. The CDR3 DNA sequence: TGTGCCAGCGCCCCCGGGGTCGCAGTAGATACGCAGTATTTT.

Only a few counts were recorded for this clonotype. Possible read error: a much larger clone is one base away. No conserved phenylalanine or tryptophan is present at the end of the CDR3, so a read error is the likely explanation. The rearrangement links TRBV6-2 or TRBV6-3 to TRBJ2-7, with 10 bases matching TRBD1. CDR1 and CDR2 from the germline V gene are MNHEY and SVGEGT. The CDR3 runs 15 residues. After removal of 8 bases from V and 5 bases from J, the junction contained 12 bases not matched to a gene. This CDR3 is CASQDGTGVVNEQYL. The DNA for the CDR3 is TGTGCCAGCCAGGACGGGACAGGGGTTGTCAACGAGCAGTACCTC.